The rows below give T cell receptor beta chains drawn from one sample of a study of blood T cells in healthy people across ages. TCRdb independently ran MiXCR on the 5' RACE reads; one entry per CDR3 protein. The table records roughly 830,000 distinct CDR3 sequences, 62% of them present only once. The source material was blood. Source of these receptors: a man aged 30 to 39 in good health. CDR3s include the opening cysteine and the closing phenylalanine or tryptophan. The D gene is left open where the match is weak. Clone size is not always given. Where it is, it says once, few, many or a class for expanded clones.

j_gene | v_gene | d_gene | abundance | CDR3nt | CDR3aa
TRBJ2-1 | TRBV20-1 | TRBD2 | . | TGCAGTGCTAGAGCAGGGAGCGGGGGAAATGAGCAGTTCTTC | CSARAGSGGNEQFF
TRBJ2-7 | TRBV25-1 | . | few | TGTGCCAGCAAGAGGGTAGGGTCCTACGAGCAGTACTTC | CASKRVGSYEQYF
TRBJ2-7 | TRBV20-1 | TRBD1 | . | TGCAGTGCAACTGACAGGGCCTTCTCCTACGAGCAGTACTTC | CSATDRAFSYEQYF
TRBJ1-5 | TRBV29-1 | . | . | TGCAGCGTTGGTGATGGGGGCCATCAGCCCCAGCATTTT | CSVGDGGHQPQHF
TRBJ2-7 | TRBV7-9 | TRBD2 | . | TGTGCCAGCAGCCCCATCCGACTAGCGGAAACCTACGAGCAGTACTTC | CASSPIRLAETYEQYF
TRBJ1-5 | TRBV12-3/TRBV12-4 | . | . | TGTGCCAGCAGTCTCCACACCGGGACTGTCAGGCAGCCCCAGCATTTT | CASSLHTGTVRQPQHF
TRBJ2-1 | TRBV7-3 | . | . | TGTGCCAGCAGCTTAACTTGGACCTCCTACAATGAGCAGTTCTTC | CASSLTWTSYNEQFF
TRBJ2-1 | TRBV6-1 | TRBD1 | many | TGTGCCAGCAGTGGTACGGGACAGCACTCCTACAATGAGCAGTTCTTC | CASSGTGQHSYNEQFF
TRBJ2-1 | TRBV9 | TRBD1 | . | TGTGCCAGCAGCGTCCCGGACAGGGCATATGACAATGAGCAGTTCTTC | CASSVPDRAYDNEQFF
TRBJ2-3 | TRBV6-1 | TRBD2 | . | TGTGCCAGCAGCCGGACTAGCGGGGGGGCCTACACAGATACGCAGTATTTT | CASSRTSGGAYTDTQYF
TRBJ2-7 | TRBV4-3 | . | many | TGCGCCAGCAGCCAGTCAGGGGAAGGGGAGCAGTACTTC | CASSQSGEGEQYF
TRBJ2-1 | TRBV4-2 | TRBD2 | once | TGTGCCAGCAGCACCCAAGGGGGAGCGGGGGGGTACAATGAGCAGTTCTTC | CASSTQGGAGGYNEQFF
TRBJ1-6 | TRBV30 | TRBD1 | . | TGTGCCTGGAGTACCGACCGGACAGGGAGATCCTATAATTCACCCCTCCACTTT | CAWSTDRTGRSYNSPLHF
TRBJ2-7 | TRBV7-2 | . | . | TGTGCCAGCAGCCAAGAGTGGGCAGGGGGGATCTACGAGCAGTACTTC | CASSQEWAGGIYEQYF
TRBJ2-7 | TRBV5-1 | . | . | TGCGCCAGCAGCCCCAGGGAACCGTCCAGCGAGCAGTACTTC | CASSPREPSSEQYF
TRBJ1-5 | TRBV6-2/TRBV6-3 | . | few | TGTGCCAGCAGTCGACCGGGACCGAATCAGCCCCAGCATTTT | CASSRPGPNQPQHF
TRBJ2-1 | TRBV4-1 | . | . | TGCGCCAGCAGCCATGGTCCCGCATATGGGGTTCTCAATGAGCAGTTCTTC | CASSHGPAYGVLNEQFF
TRBJ2-7 | TRBV3-1 | . | . | TGTGCCAGCAGCCAAGTTGCGAAGGGCGAGCAGTACTTC | CASSQVAKGEQYF
TRBJ2-7 | TRBV20-1 | . | few | TGCAGTGCCGCGGGACGCGGGACCTTTACCCATTACGAGCAGTACTTC | CSAAGRGTFTHYEQYF
TRBJ2-1 | TRBV6-2/TRBV6-3 | TRBD2 | few | TGTGCCAGCAGTCCTGGGACTAGCGGGGATAATGAGCAGTTCTTC | CASSPGTSGDNEQFF
TRBJ1-6 | TRBV9 | . | . | TGTGCCAGCAGCGCCGATTGGACCGCCCAAGGGATATGGTCACCCCTCCACTTT | CASSADWTAQGIWSPLHF
TRBJ2-1 | TRBV24-1 | . | once | TGTGCCACCAGTGCCGTCCGGGACGCGAACAATGAGCAGTTCTTC | CATSAVRDANNEQFF
TRBJ1-5 | TRBV5-6 | . | few | TGTGCCAGCATTGAGTGGGCCGGAGATAGCAATCAGCCCCAGCATTTT | CASIEWAGDSNQPQHF
TRBJ2-7 | TRBV14 | . | . | TGTGCCAGCAGCCAAGAAACAGGAATATACGAGCAGTACTTC | CASSQETGIYEQYF
TRBJ1-4 | TRBV10-3 | TRBD1 | . | TGTGCCATCAGTGAGTCGAACAGGGGAGGAGGTGAAAAACTGTTTTTT | CAISESNRGGGEKLFF
TRBJ2-1 | TRBV30 | . | few | TGTGCCTGGAGCGTCGGACTAAACTACAATGAGCAGTTCTTC | CAWSVGLNYNEQFF
TRBJ1-1 | TRBV12-3/TRBV12-4 | . | . | TGTGCCAGCACCCTACAGGGTTGGACTGAAGCTTTCTTT | CASTLQGWTEAFF
TRBJ2-3 | TRBV7-2 | TRBD2 | . | TGTGCCAGCAGCTTACTAGCGGGGGGCCGGGTAGATACGCAGTATTTT | CASSLLAGGRVDTQYF
TRBJ2-3 | TRBV9 | TRBD1 | few | TGTGCCAGCAGCCCCTCAGGGGGCTCTCCAGATACGCAGTATTTT | CASSPSGGSPDTQYF
TRBJ2-5 | TRBV7-9 | TRBD1 | . | TGTGCCAGCAGCGTCGGGACAGCCTTCCAAGAGACCCAGTACTTC | CASSVGTAFQETQYF
TRBJ2-7 | TRBV4-1 | . | . | TGCGCCAGCAGCCAAACGATGGCCTACGAGCAGTACTTC | CASSQTMAYEQYF
TRBJ1-5 | TRBV24-1 | TRBD1 | . | TGTGCCACCAGTGCAGGGGGCAGATTGAGCAATCAGCCCCAGCATTTT | CATSAGGRLSNQPQHF
TRBJ2-7 | TRBV6-2/TRBV6-3 | TRBD2 | once | TGTGCCAGCAGTTACCACACTAGCGGAGCCTACGAGCAGTACTTC | CASSYHTSGAYEQYF
TRBJ2-5 | TRBV9 | TRBD2 | few | TGTGCCAGCAGCGTAGAAGGCGGGGGGTACCAAGAGACCCAGTACTTC | CASSVEGGGYQETQYF